This entry describes one TCR beta chain. What it recognizes is unknown. The record originates from a study of Graves' ophthalmopathy and Graves' hyperthyroidism. Points from the study as a whole: A 13-signature model separated ophthalmopathy from stable hyperthyroidism, reaching around 90% sensitivity and 80% to 83% specificity cross-validated.

Among the hyperthyroidism patients, all were newly diagnosed, aged 18 to 65, with under 2 months' duration. CDR1 is LNHNV and CDR2 is YYDKDF in the germline V gene (reference sequence). V lost 1 base, J lost 5 bases, and 14 bases stayed unmatched. This CDR3 spans 17 amino acids. TCR beta CDR3 amplification used RNA transcripts. The workflow started with a first-round RT-PCR run with HTBI primers and then moved on to a second-round multiplex PCR. A single record per CDR3 protein comes from TCRdb applying MiXCR to the multiplex PCR reads. The profile shows about 1.2 million distinct CDR3 sequences, about 38% of them singletons.

The TCR comes from an adult man with Graves' hyperthyroidism. Sample: peripheral blood or thyroid tissue (not recorded which). V gene TRBV15 combines with J gene TRBJ2-7; TRBD2 matches at 7 bases. The CDR3 nucleotides read TGTGCCACCAGCAGAGTTGGGGTGGCGGGAGCTTACCACGAGCAGTACTTC. Amino acids: CATSRVGVAGAYHEQYF.